These 2 T cell receptor beta chains were all obtained from the same sample, sequenced in a study of blood T cell repertoires in COVID-19. Sequenced by immunoSEQ multiplex PCR; TCRdb stores in-frame clones only, minus some. Altogether some 44,000 clones are present, about 87% being singletons, with the ten largest covering approximately 15%. Sequenced sample: peripheral blood. The receptors were sampled from a man between 60 and 70 years old with active COVID-19.

This sequence joins TRBV3-1 (or the pseudogene TRBV3-2) and TRBJ1-3; 7 positions match TRBD1. Looked up from germline, CDR1 is LGHDT and CDR2 is YNNKEL (reference sequence). This CDR3 is built from 17 residues. The V gene end was trimmed by 5 bases and the J gene end by 0 bases; junction bases not matched to a gene: 10. This chain's CDR3 is CASSLGTAGSSGNTIYF. The DNA of the CDR3 is TGTGCCAGCAGCTTAGGGACAGCCGGCTCCTCTGGAAACACCATATATTTT.

This clone has a handful of counts. The chain links TRBV24-1 to TRBJ2-3; 10 nucleotides agree with TRBD2. The germline V gene encodes CDR1 KGHDR and CDR2 SFDVKD. The length of the CDR3 is 17 residues. V lost 3 bases, J lost 3 bases, and 8 bases stayed unmatched. CDR3 coding DNA: TGTGCCACCAGTGATGCCCCTCGAGCGGGGGGGACAGATACGCAGTATTTT. It codes for CATSDAPRAGGTDTQYF.